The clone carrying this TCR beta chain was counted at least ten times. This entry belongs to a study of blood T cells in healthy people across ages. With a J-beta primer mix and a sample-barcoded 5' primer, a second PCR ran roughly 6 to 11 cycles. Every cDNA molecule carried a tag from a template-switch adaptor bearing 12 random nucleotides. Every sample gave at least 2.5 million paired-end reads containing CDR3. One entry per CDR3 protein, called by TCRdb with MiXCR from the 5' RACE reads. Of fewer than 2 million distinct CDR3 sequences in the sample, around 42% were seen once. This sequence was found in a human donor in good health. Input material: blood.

The CDR3 region is CSMDGYYNEQFF. The CDR3 bases are TGCAGCATGGACGGATACTACAATGAGCAGTTCTTC. This chain uses TRBV29-1 with TRBJ2-1; D ambiguous. The germline V gene encodes CDR1 SQVTM and CDR2 ANQGSEA. Trimming removed 8 bases at V and 3 bases at J, with 11 bases between. This CDR3 spans 12 amino acids.